This T cell receptor beta chain was retrieved from a study of blood T cell repertoires in COVID-19. About the study: Spain, Italy and the United States supplied samples that represented acute and convalescent COVID-19.

The repertoire was sequenced with immunoSEQ multiplex PCR; TCRdb's copy has only in-frame clones and lacks some. This table holds around 300,000 clones, approximately 90% found once. The CDR3 is 16 amino acids. V was shortened by 3 bases and J by 0 bases, with 9 bases between the two germline ends. The germline gives CDR1 SNHLY, CDR2 FYNNEI. The chain carries TRBV2 and TRBJ1-6; D call uncertain. Sequencing input: peripheral blood. The source of this sequence is a woman between 35 and 50 years old with acute or convalescent COVID-19. DNA of the CDR3: TGTGCCAGCAGTGAGAGGGAGAGCTCCTATAATTCACCCCTCCACTTT. Its protein product is CASSERESSYNSPLHF. Full variable domain (missing parts from reference TRBV2 and TRBJ1-6): EPEVTQTPSHQVTQMGQEVILRCVPISNHLYFYWYRQILGQKVEFLVSFYNNEISEKSEIFDDQFSVERPDGSNFTLKIRSTKLEDSAMYFCASSERESSYNSPLHFGNGTRLTVT.